The 22 T cell receptor beta chains below were found in one sample sequenced in a study of human T cells and chemical hapten exposure. In TCRdb, the RACE reads were re-called with MiXCR into one record per CDR3 protein. The sample consists of 85,000 to 100,000 distinct CDR3 sequences, around 12% of them appearing once. Time point in this sample: patch test 1, 2 weeks after DPC sensitization. Treatment of the sample: therapeutic diphenylcyclopropenone sensitization with weekly scalp DPC. The source was whole blood, collected in connection with sensitization to the hapten diphenylcyclopropenone (DPC). All receptors derive from a woman aged 40 to 50 with alopecia areata. Some clones in this sample may be carry-over from other donors' samples.

This clonotype has only a few counts. The V and J genes are TRBV5-1 and TRBJ2-7, with D perhaps matching TRBD2 (6 bases). The germline V and J ends were trimmed by 3 bases and 1 base, with 8 bases remaining between them. The CDR3 runs 13 residues. In germline, CDR1 is SGHRS, CDR2 YFSETQ. This chain's CDR3 is CASSSGLSYEQYF. CDR3 sequence (DNA): TGCGCCAGCAGCTCGGGACTGTCCTACGAGCAGTACTTC.

This clonotype came up a few times. J is TRBJ2-2 and V is TRBV25-1; D might be TRBD1 (5 bases). V dropped 6 bases and J dropped 0 bases, with 14 bases sitting between them. CDR1 and CDR2 (germline): MGHDK, SYGVNS. The length of the CDR3 is 16 residues. In DNA form, the CDR3 reads TGTGCCAGCAGGGCCCCCACAGGAGCGAACACCGGGGAGCTGTTTTTT. Translating it yields CASRAPTGANTGELFF.

This sequence joins TRBV4-2 and TRBJ2-2, with 7 bases identical to TRBD2. The CDR3 totals 17 residues. V lost 0 bases, J lost 0 bases, and 4 bases stayed unmatched. Looked up from germline, CDR1 is LGHNA and CDR2 is YNFKEQ. The CDR3 protein is CASSQDVSGANTGELFF. The CDR3 DNA follows: TGTGCCAGCAGCCAAGATGTCAGCGGGGCGAACACCGGGGAGCTGTTTTTT.

This clonotype was detected many times. V usage is TRBV2 and J usage is TRBJ2-5; D ambiguous. V lost 1 base and J lost 0, with 6 bases in between. This CDR3 is 14 amino acids long. Germline V gene lookup returns CDR1 SNHLY and CDR2 FYNNEI. In DNA form, the CDR3 reads TGTGCCAGCAGTGAAGGGGCAGACCAAGAGACCCAGTACTTC. Protein product: CASSEGADQETQYF.

This clonotype has a handful of counts. V gene TRBV29-1 combines with J gene TRBJ1-3, with no clear D. Germline values: CDR1 SQVTM, CDR2 ANQGSEA. The CDR3 loop spans 14 amino acids. V was shortened by 6 bases and J by 2 bases, with 14 bases between the two germline ends. CDR3: CSVVVADAGNTIYF. The CDR3 nucleotides read TGCAGCGTGGTCGTAGCAGACGCTGGAAACACCATATATTTT.

V is TRBV20-1 and J is TRBJ1-2; 7 bases line up with TRBD1. Germline CDR1 and CDR2: DFQATT and SNEGSKA (reference sequence). The CDR3 length is 13 residues. V was clipped by 3 bases and J by 3 bases; unmatched bases: 4. The CDR3 spells CSASDRADYGYTF. The CDR3 coding sequence is TGCAGTGCTAGTGACAGGGCCGACTATGGCTACACCTTC.

This clonotype showed up many times. The chain joins TRBV4-1 to TRBJ2-1; TRBD2 aligns across 12 bases. The CDR3 loop spans 15 amino acids. The trim removed 3 bases at V and 7 bases at J, leaving 4 bases unmatched. Germline CDR1 and CDR2: MGHRA and YSYEKL. CDR3 in DNA: TGCGCCAGCAGCCACGGGACTAGCGGGTTAAATGAGCAGTTCTTC. Amino acid sequence: CASSHGTSGLNEQFF.

The table lists this clonotype with many counts. The rearrangement joins TRBV6-5 to TRBJ2-7, with TRBD1 matching over 7 bases. This CDR3 has 15 amino acids. With V trimmed by 0 bases and J by 4 bases, 6 bases remained unmatched. Germline assignment: CDR1 MNHEY and CDR2 SVGAGI. The CDR3 region is CASSYSGDSRYEQYF. The CDR3 nucleotides are TGTGCCAGCAGTTACTCGGGGGACAGTCGGTACGAGCAGTACTTC.

The chain combines TRBV6-1 with TRBJ2-3; D might be TRBD2 (5 bases). The CDR3 extends over 15 amino acids. V shed 2 bases and J shed 1 base, with 10 bases lying between them. The germline V gene has CDR1 MNHNS and CDR2 SASEGT. This CDR3 reads CASSEYSGGTDTQYF. The DNA of the CDR3 is TGTGCCAGCAGTGAATACAGCGGTGGCACAGATACGCAGTATTTT.

This clonotype came up a few times. V and J are TRBV5-1 and TRBJ2-1; 9 nucleotides align to TRBD2. This CDR3 spans 15 amino acids. Germline values: CDR1 SGHRS, CDR2 YFSETQ. With V trimmed by 4 bases and J by 3 bases, 5 bases remained unmatched. CDR3 in amino acids: CASSPSGNGYNEQFF. CDR3 DNA sequence: TGCGCCAGCAGCCCTAGCGGGAATGGCTACAATGAGCAGTTCTTC.

The chain uses TRBV18 and TRBJ2-5; D not certain. Trimming cost V 3 bases and J 5 bases, with 10 bases left between them. This CDR3 is 13 amino acids long. CDR1 and CDR2 from the germline V gene are KGHSH and LQKENI. CDR3 in amino acids: CASSPARTETQYF. Written as DNA, the CDR3 is TGTGCCAGCTCACCGGCCCGTACGGAGACCCAGTACTTC.

This clonotype was seen ten or more times. The V gene is TRBV4-3, the J gene TRBJ2-7; 8 positions match TRBD2. Germline assignment: CDR1 LGHNA and CDR2 YSLEER. The CDR3 consists of 15 residues. V gave up 3 bases and J gave up 4 bases; unmatched junction bases: 8. CDR3 sequence reads: CASSHVSSGKYEQYF. CDR3 bases: TGCGCCAGCAGCCACGTGAGTAGCGGGAAATACGAGCAGTACTTC.

The chain links TRBV9 to TRBJ2-1, with a possible D match to TRBD1 (5 bases). The germline V gene has CDR1 SGDLS and CDR2 YYNGEE. V shed 0 bases and J shed 8 bases, with 12 bases lying between them. The length of the CDR3 is 14 residues. The CDR3 region is CASSVAPQGDEQFF. CDR3 coding DNA: TGTGCCAGCAGCGTAGCCCCCCAGGGCGATGAGCAGTTCTTC.

V is TRBV2 and J is TRBJ2-4; D call uncertain. The V end lost 5 bases, the J end lost 1 base, and 9 bases lay between the germline ends. The CDR3 consists of 14 residues. Per germline, CDR1 SNHLY and CDR2 FYNNEI. The CDR3, as DNA: TGTGCCAGCAGTCAGGACGCCGCCAAAAACATTCAGTACTTC. This translates into CASSQDAAKNIQYF.

The chain carries TRBV5-1 and TRBJ2-1; 10 bases line up with TRBD1. The junction had 16 bases not matched to a gene; V was cut back by 1 base and J by 9 bases. This CDR3 has 18 residues. Per the germline V gene, CDR1 is SGHRS and CDR2 is YFSETQ. In nucleotides, the CDR3 is TGCGCCAGCAGCTTGCGTTTGATTCTGCCGGGACAGGGGAGTGAGCAGTTCTTC. This gives the protein CASSLRLILPGQGSEQFF.

This clonotype was counted only a few times. The chain couples TRBV2 to TRBJ2-1, with 8 bases aligning to TRBD2. The CDR3 has 15 residues. V gave up 3 bases and J gave up 6 bases; unmatched junction bases: 7. Germline CDR1 is SNHLY and CDR2 is FYNNEI. CDR3 bases: TGTGCCAGCAGTGATGTGACTAGCGCCCTCAATGAGCAGTTCTTC. It codes for CASSDVTSALNEQFF.

This clonotype came up a few times. V usage is TRBV27 and J usage is TRBJ2-7, with D uncertain. The V gene's germline CDR1 is MNHEY and CDR2 SMNVEV (reference sequence). The V and J ends lost 0 bases and 3 bases respectively, with 9 bases between them. The CDR3 consists of 14 residues. The CDR3 here is CASSLSAGVYEQYF. CDR3 coding DNA: TGTGCCAGCAGTTTATCAGCAGGAGTCTACGAGCAGTACTTC.

This clonotype turned up a few times. The chain recombines TRBV20-1 with TRBJ1-5, with D perhaps TRBD1 (5 bases). V lost 2 bases and J lost 1, with 15 bases in between. Germline V gene sequence: CDR1 DFQATT, CDR2 SNEGSKA (reference sequence). The CDR3 totals 16 residues. CDR3 protein: CSARTREGMSNQPQHF. The CDR3 nucleotides are TGCAGTGCTAGAACCAGGGAGGGGATGAGCAATCAGCCCCAGCATTTT.

CDR3 nucleotides: TGTGCCAGAAGCGAGAAAGTTGGACTAGTTTTGGTCAATGAGCAGTTCTTC. Its translation is CARSEKVGLVLVNEQFF. The chain recombines TRBV5-3 with TRBJ2-1; 7 bases align to TRBD2. TRBV5-3 is identified as an open reading frame with a role that is uncertain. Unmatched junction bases numbered 16, after V lost 4 bases and J lost 6 bases. The CDR3 is made up of 17 amino acids.

This clonotype was detected ten times or more. The V and J genes are TRBV7-8 and TRBJ2-7; 13 bases are shared with TRBD2. The trim removed 5 bases at V and 7 bases at J, leaving 8 bases unmatched. CDR3 length: 15 amino acids. Germline V gene sequence: CDR1 SGHVS, CDR2 FQNEAQ. This chain's CDR3 is CASSALLAGGREQYF. CDR3 sequence (DNA): TGTGCCAGCAGCGCCTTACTAGCGGGAGGGCGGGAGCAGTACTTC.

The chain recombines TRBV7-9 with TRBJ2-7, with D uncertain. V lost 5 bases, J lost 2 bases, and 19 bases lay in between. The germline CDR1 and CDR2 sequences are SEHNR and FQNEAQ (reference sequence). There are 16 residues in the CDR3. For the CDR3, the DNA is TGTGCCAGCAGCCTAATAACCAGGACCGCAACCTACGAGCAGTACTTC. Protein product: CASSLITRTATYEQYF.

The V and J genes are TRBV7-9 and TRBJ1-1; D might be TRBD1 (5 bases). The V end lost 8 bases, the J end lost 0 bases, and 10 bases lay between the germline ends. Per germline, CDR1 SEHNR and CDR2 FQNEAQ (reference sequence). The length of the CDR3 is 13 residues. CDR3 DNA: TGTGCCAGCGGGGCGGTCGTGAACACTGAAGCTTTCTTT. Translating gives CASGAVVNTEAFF.